Listed here are 30 T cell receptor beta chains from one sample, sequenced in a study of T cells in Graves' hyperthyroidism and ophthalmopathy. Template material for amplifying TCR beta CDR3 regions consisted of RNA transcripts. The TCR CDR3 first-round RT-PCR relied on the HTBI primer set. One entry per CDR3 protein, called by TCRdb with MiXCR from the multiplex PCR reads. In the table there are about 720,000 distinct CDR3 sequences, roughly 17% of which are singletons. Sequenced sample: blood. These receptors came from a man aged 18 to 30 with Graves' hyperthyroidism.

This clonotype was observed many times. This rearrangement joins TRBV28 to TRBJ2-3, with D possibly being TRBD2 (7 bases). In germline, CDR1 is MDHEN, CDR2 SYDVKM. V lost 3 bases to trimming and J lost 6 bases, with 16 bases between them. The CDR3 consists of 15 residues. CDR3 in DNA: TGTGCCAGCAGTTTCCTGCGGGGGCGCGGGGATACGCAGTATTTT. This sequence encodes CASSFLRGRGDTQYF.

This clonotype was seen many times. The chain carries TRBV7-8 and TRBJ1-6; weak D call: TRBD1 (6 bases). This CDR3 is built from 16 residues. V lost 2 bases and J lost 2, with 10 bases in between. Germline loops: CDR1 SGHVS, CDR2 FQNEAQ. The CDR3: CASSLPGGAYNSPLHF. Here the CDR3 DNA reads TGTGCCAGCAGCTTACCGGGGGGCGCCTATAATTCACCCCTCCACTTT. Filled out from reference TRBV7-8 and TRBJ1-6, the complete variable domain reads GAGVSQSPRYKVAKRGQDVALRCDPISGHVSLFWYQQALGQGPEFLTYFQNEAQLDKSGLPSDRFFAERPEGSVSTLKIQRTQQEDSAVYLCASSLPGGAYNSPLHFGNGTRLTVT.

This clonotype was seen ten or more times. The V and J genes are TRBV2 and TRBJ1-2; D unresolved. Germline CDR1 SNHLY, CDR2 FYNNEI. CDR3 length: 13 amino acids. Trimming took 4 bases from V and 7 from J, leaving 13 bases between them. The DNA of the CDR3 is TGTGCCAGCAGTGTGGGAGGGTTTGGTGGCTACACCTTC. Its protein product is CASSVGGFGGYTF.

Ten or more counts support this clonotype. The chain uses TRBV28 and TRBJ1-1; TRBD1 might be the D (5 bases). Between the trimmed V and J ends, which lost 5 bases and 1 base, there was a span of 11 bases. This CDR3 is 14 amino acids long. The germline gives CDR1 MDHEN, CDR2 SYDVKM. For the CDR3, the DNA is TGTGCCAGCAGTCCGATGGGGGGGAACACTGAAGCTTTCTTT. Translated: CASSPMGGNTEAFF. The whole variable domain, remainder taken from reference TRBV28 and TRBJ1-1, is DVKVTQSSRYLVKRTGEKVFLECVQDMDHENMFWYRQDPGLGLRLIYFSYDVKMKEKGDIPEGYSVSREKKERFSLILESASTNQTSMYLCASSPMGGNTEAFFGQGTRLTVV.

V and J are TRBV6-9 and TRBJ1-6; TRBD1 matches at 7 bases. The V gene end was trimmed by 3 bases and the J gene end by 7 bases; junction bases not matched to a gene: 6. The CDR3 runs to 15 residues. CDR1 is MNHGY, CDR2 SVAAGI, per germline. The CDR3 here is CASSYQTGTNSPLHF. The DNA of the CDR3 is TGTGCCAGCAGTTACCAGACAGGGACGAATTCACCCCTCCACTTT.

This clonotype was detected ten times or more. The chain carries TRBV5-8 and TRBJ2-3; D perhaps matches TRBD1 (6 bases). V lost 3 bases and J lost 6, with 14 bases in between. CDR3 length equals 14 residues. The germline CDR1 and CDR2 sequences are SGHTS and YDEGEE. Here the CDR3 reads CASSSLGDMDTQYF. CDR3 in DNA: TGTGCCAGCAGCTCCCTCGGGGACATGGATACGCAGTATTTT. Full variable domain (missing parts from reference TRBV5-8 and TRBJ2-3): EAGVTQSPTHLIKTRGQQATLRCSPISGHTSVYWYQQALGLGLQFLLWYDEGEERNRGNFPPRFSGRQFPNYSSELNVNALELEDSALYLCASSSLGDMDTQYFGPGTRLTVL.

Only a few counts were recorded for this clonotype. This chain links TRBV7-2 with TRBJ2-2; D tentatively fits TRBD1 or TRBD2 (5 bases each). Germline lookup yields CDR1 SGHTA and CDR2 FQGNSA. CDR3 length: 17 residues. Trimming took 0 bases from V and 1 from J, leaving 12 bases between them. The CDR3 loop reads CASSLAAGTENTGELFF. The CDR3 DNA reads as TGTGCCAGCAGCTTAGCGGCCGGGACGGAGAACACCGGGGAGCTGTTTTTT.

CDR3 sequence reads: CASSPLSDGYTF. CDR3 in DNA: TGTGCCAGCAGCCCGCTCTCCGATGGCTACACCTTC. The rearrangement links TRBV7-8 to TRBJ1-2, with D unresolved. The CDR3 is 12 residues long. Germline V gives CDR1 SGHVS, CDR2 FQNEAQ. V lost 5 bases to trimming and J lost 6 bases, with 10 bases between them.

This clonotype was seen ten or more times. V gene TRBV28 combines with J gene TRBJ2-1, with unresolved D. The CDR3 runs 11 residues. V lost 5 bases, J lost 8 bases, and 7 bases lay in between. Germline values: CDR1 MDHEN, CDR2 SYDVKM. CDR3 protein: CASSIIDEQFF. The CDR3 coding sequence is TGTGCCAGCAGTATCATTGATGAGCAGTTCTTC.

This clonotype has at least ten counts. This chain joins TRBV2 and TRBJ2-7; the D gene is possibly TRBD2 (5 bases). CDR3 size: 15 residues. Germline CDR1 SNHLY, CDR2 FYNNEI. The V and J ends lost 7 bases and 1 base respectively, with 17 bases between them. CDR3 in DNA: TGTGCCAGCAAGCTCGGCGGGCTGAATTCCTACGAGCAGTACTTC. Its protein is CASKLGGLNSYEQYF.

This clonotype was counted at least ten times. The rearrangement joins TRBV12-3 or TRBV12-4 to TRBJ1-5, with D maybe TRBD1 (6 bases). V lost 6 bases and J lost 0, with 12 bases in between. CDR3 length equals 15 residues. The CDR3 here is CASSQGHYSNQPQHF. CDR3 in DNA: TGTGCCAGCAGCCAGGGACACTATAGCAATCAGCCCCAGCATTTT.

This clonotype was counted many times. The V call is TRBV7-9, the J call TRBJ2-1, with 8 bases fitting TRBD1. The V and J ends lost 5 bases and 5 bases, in that order; junction bases with no gene match: 8. The CDR3 totals 15 residues. Germline V gene sequence: CDR1 SEHNR, CDR2 FQNEAQ (reference sequence). CDR3 DNA sequence: TGTGCCAGCAGCCTGGACAGGGCCTGGAACAATGAGCAGTTCTTC. Protein product: CASSLDRAWNNEQFF.

The rearrangement joins TRBV4-3 to TRBJ2-7, with TRBD2 matching 7 bases. V lost 0 bases to trimming and J lost 0 bases; unmatched junction nucleotides: 11. The CDR3 is 18 amino acids. Looked up from germline, CDR1 is LGHNA and CDR2 is YSLEER. This CDR3 reads CASSQDPSGGSLSYEQYF. As DNA, the CDR3 is TGCGCCAGCAGCCAAGATCCTAGCGGAGGTTCCCTCTCCTACGAGCAGTACTTC.

This clonotype has at least ten counts. The chain joins TRBV28 to TRBJ2-1; D is unclear. V gave up 3 bases and J gave up 5 bases, with 11 bases separating them. The CDR3 extends over 14 amino acids. Germline CDR1 MDHEN, CDR2 SYDVKM. The CDR3 spells CASSLVWYDNEQFF. The CDR3 coding sequence is TGTGCCAGCAGTTTGGTCTGGTACGACAATGAGCAGTTCTTC.

The rearrangement links TRBV7-9 to TRBJ2-1, with D unclear. Germline CDR1 and CDR2: SEHNR and FQNEAQ (reference sequence). V dropped 1 base and J dropped 15 bases, with 13 bases sitting between them. The CDR3 sequence is 12 residues long. CDR3 residues: CASSLDAVRWFF. In DNA form, the CDR3 reads TGTGCCAGCAGCTTAGATGCTGTCAGGTGGTTCTTC.

Note on this clonotype: This sequence may be a read error, since a much larger clone differs from it by one base. The chain joins TRBV18 to TRBJ2-5, with TRBD1 matching over 8 bases. Germline values: CDR1 KGHSH, CDR2 LQKENI. The CDR3 runs 15 residues. Here the CDR3 DNA reads TGTGCCAGCTCACGACAGGGGATTGGGCAAGAGACCCGGTACTTC. It is translated as CASSRQGIGQETRYF.

This clonotype occurred many times. The rearrangement uses TRBV7-2 and TRBJ2-3; 7 bases align to TRBD2. Germline CDR1 SGHTA, CDR2 FQGNSA. The CDR3 sequence is 15 residues long. V lost 2 bases and J lost 5; bases outside the gene matches: 7. CDR3 DNA sequence: TGTGCCAGCAGCTTAACCGGGAGGCCGGGAGATACGCAGTATTTT. Amino acid sequence: CASSLTGRPGDTQYF.

This clonotype was observed a few times. The V and J genes are TRBV12-3 or TRBV12-4 and TRBJ2-6; either TRBD1 or TRBD2 may supply D (5 bases each). This CDR3 comprises 16 residues. Trimming took off 1 base at V and 3 bases at J, with 10 bases between the two ends. As DNA, the CDR3 is TGTGCCAGCAGTTTAGTCGGGGCGGGTGGGGCCAACGTCCTGACTTTC. Residues: CASSLVGAGGANVLTF.

This clonotype occurred many times. CDR3 amino acids: CASSLAGAGLTKNIQYF. The CDR3 bases are TGTGCCAGCAGCTTAGCCGGAGCGGGCTTAACCAAAAACATTCAGTACTTC. The chain links TRBV7-2 to TRBJ2-4; D is possibly TRBD2 (6 bases). The germline V and J ends were trimmed by 0 bases and 2 bases, with 14 bases remaining between them. Germline V gene sequence: CDR1 SGHTA, CDR2 FQGNSA. This CDR3 has 17 amino acids.

The CDR3 sequence: CASMIGLGYEQYF. The CDR3 nucleotides are TGTGCCAGCATGATTGGGTTAGGCTACGAGCAGTACTTC. The V and J genes are TRBV27 and TRBJ2-7; unclear D gene. V was shortened by 7 bases and J by 3 bases, with 13 bases between the two germline ends. CDR1 is MNHEY and CDR2 is SMNVEV in the germline V gene (reference sequence). This CDR3 has 13 amino acids.

V gene TRBV15 combines with J gene TRBJ2-5; D is unclear. Between the trimmed V and J ends, which lost 0 bases and 1 base, there was a span of 3 bases. This CDR3 has 13 amino acids. CDR1 and CDR2 (germline): LNHNV, YYDKDF (reference sequence). The CDR3 here is CATSRDIQETQYF. The CDR3 bases are TGTGCCACCAGCAGAGACATCCAAGAGACCCAGTACTTC.

The chain recombines TRBV20-1 with TRBJ2-3, with TRBD2 matching over 8 bases. The V and J ends lost 1 base and 5 bases, in that order; junction bases with no gene match: 5. Germline V gene data show CDR1 as DFQATT and CDR2 as SNEGSKA (reference sequence). The CDR3 is 14 amino acids. The CDR3 here is CSARGAGVVDTQYF. CDR3 bases: TGCAGTGCTAGAGGAGCGGGAGTGGTAGATACGCAGTATTTT.

This clonotype has only a few counts. This chain connects TRBV5-4 to TRBJ2-7, with TRBD2 identical over 10 bases. The CDR3 has 15 amino acids. V was clipped by 4 bases and J by 6 bases; unmatched bases: 10. Per the germline V gene, CDR1 is SGHNT and CDR2 is YYREEE (reference sequence). The CDR3 spells CASSMPLAGVSEQYF. CDR3 DNA: TGTGCCAGCAGCATGCCGCTAGCGGGAGTCTCCGAGCAGTACTTC.

V gene TRBV11-2 combines with J gene TRBJ2-2; D unclear. CDR3 size: 12 residues. The germline CDR1 and CDR2 sequences are SGHAT and FQNNGV. Trimming stripped 4 bases from V and 6 bases from J, with 6 bases between. The CDR3 bases are TGTGCCAGCAGCTCGGTTGCCGGGGAGCTGTTTTTT. It yields the protein CASSSVAGELFF.

The sample holds a few counts of this clonotype. The DNA for the CDR3 is TGTGCCACCAGTGAAGAGCACACCGGGGAGCTGTTTTTT. Residues: CATSEEHTGELFF. The chain employs TRBV24-1 and TRBJ2-2; D not resolved. The CDR3 is made up of 13 amino acids. The germline V gene encodes CDR1 KGHDR and CDR2 SFDVKD. Trimming cost V 4 bases and J 3 bases, with 5 bases left between them.

This clonotype has just a few counts. The rearrangement joins TRBV10-3 to TRBJ2-5; 7 positions match TRBD1. The length of the CDR3 is 15 residues. Germline V gives CDR1 ENHRY, CDR2 SYGVKD. V lost 3 bases and J lost 5; bases outside the gene matches: 9. The CDR3 region is CAISDAGGFTETQYF. The CDR3 bases are TGTGCCATCAGTGATGCAGGGGGTTTTACGGAGACCCAGTACTTC.

This clonotype was counted at least ten times. CDR3 bases: TGCGCCAGCAGCTCCGGGACAGGGGTCGGCCCAGATACGCAGTATTTT. It codes for CASSSGTGVGPDTQYF. This rearrangement joins TRBV5-1 to TRBJ2-3; the match to TRBD1 covers 10 bases. J lost 4 bases, V lost 3 bases, and 8 bases had no gene match. There are 16 residues in the CDR3. Germline-derived CDR1 and CDR2 are SGHRS and YFSETQ.

The V and J genes are TRBV4-2 and TRBJ2-7, with 9 bases identical to TRBD2. The CDR3 is 15 amino acids. Germline V gives CDR1 LGHNA, CDR2 YNFKEQ. The trim removed 1 base at V and 4 bases at J, leaving 5 bases unmatched. CDR3 DNA sequence: TGTGCCAGCAGCCAAGGAACTAGCGGGCAGTACGAGCAGTACTTC. It specifies CASSQGTSGQYEQYF.

This clonotype was recorded at least ten times. The chain has TRBV24-1 and TRBJ2-7, with 12 bases lining up with TRBD2. CDR1 and CDR2 from the germline V gene are KGHDR and SFDVKD. This CDR3 is 15 amino acids long. The V gene end was trimmed by 3 bases and the J gene end by 8 bases; junction bases not matched to a gene: 7. The CDR3 is CATSDAGTSGSKQYF. The CDR3 bases are TGTGCCACCAGTGATGCCGGGACTAGCGGGTCTAAGCAGTACTTC.

This clonotype occurred a few times. The rearrangement uses TRBV29-1 and TRBJ1-1; TRBD1 might be the D (5 bases). This CDR3 has 12 amino acids. The germline V and J ends were trimmed by 4 bases and 5 bases, with 11 bases remaining between them. Looked up from germline, CDR1 is SQVTM and CDR2 is ANQGSEA. CDR3 coding DNA: TGCAGCGTTGCTACAGGTATGACTGAAGCTTTCTTT. Protein: CSVATGMTEAFF. Looking up the rest from reference TRBV29-1 and TRBJ1-1 gives the full variable domain: SAVISQKPSRDICQRGTSLTIQCQVDSQVTMMFWYRQQPGQSLTLIATANQGSEATYESGFVIDKFPISRPNLTFSTLTVSNMSPEDSSIYLCSVATGMTEAFFGQGTRLTVV.